This T cell receptor (beta chain) was observed in a study of shared clonotypes between healthy human individuals. Using immunoSEQ multiplex PCR, the repertoire was profiled, and TCRdb retains in-frame clones only, with some absent. The table includes millions of clones, 90% to 95% detected once. Germline CDR1 is WNHNN and CDR2 is SYGVQD (reference sequence). The CDR3 extends over 13 amino acids. V shed 2 bases and J shed 6 bases, with 8 bases lying between them. This TCR was sampled from a man aged 18-30 years in good health. Sequencing input: naive CD4+ T cells sorted from blood. As to subset: CD45RA+ positively selected. The gene calls are TRBV10-1 and TRBJ1-5; possible D gene TRBD1, 6 bases. The CDR3 DNA follows: TGCGCCAGCAGTGAGGCGACAGGTCAGCCCCAGCATTTT. Amino acids: CASSEATGQPQHF.